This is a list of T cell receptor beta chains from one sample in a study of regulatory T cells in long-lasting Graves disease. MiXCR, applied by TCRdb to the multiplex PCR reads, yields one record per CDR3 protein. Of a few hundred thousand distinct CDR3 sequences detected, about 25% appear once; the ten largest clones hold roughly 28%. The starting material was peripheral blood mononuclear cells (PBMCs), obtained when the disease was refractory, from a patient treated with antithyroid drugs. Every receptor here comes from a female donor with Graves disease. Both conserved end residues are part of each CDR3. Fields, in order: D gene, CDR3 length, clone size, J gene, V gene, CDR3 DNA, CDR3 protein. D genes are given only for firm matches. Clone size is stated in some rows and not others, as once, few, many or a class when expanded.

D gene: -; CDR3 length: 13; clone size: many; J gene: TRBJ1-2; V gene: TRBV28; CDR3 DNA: TGTGCCAGCAGTCCACGCCTGGTCCATGGCTACACCTTC; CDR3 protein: CASSPRLVHGYTF
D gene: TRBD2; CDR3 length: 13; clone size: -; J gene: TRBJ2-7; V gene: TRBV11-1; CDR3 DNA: TGTGCCAGCAGCCACGGGGGGACCTACGAGCAGTACTTC; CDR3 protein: CASSHGGTYEQYF
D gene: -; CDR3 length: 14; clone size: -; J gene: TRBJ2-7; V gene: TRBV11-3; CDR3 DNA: TGCGCCAGCAGCCAGCTAGCTTCCTCCTACGAGCAGTACTTC; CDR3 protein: CASSQLASSYEQYF
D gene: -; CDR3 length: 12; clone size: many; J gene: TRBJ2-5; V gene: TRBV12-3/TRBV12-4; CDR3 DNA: TGTGCCAGCAGTCCGACAGGAGAGACCCAGTACTTC; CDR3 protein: CASSPTGETQYF
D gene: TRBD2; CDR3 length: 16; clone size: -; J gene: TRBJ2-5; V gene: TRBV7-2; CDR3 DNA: TGTGCCAGCAGCTTAGTGAGAACTAGCGGGAGAGAGACCCAGTACTTC; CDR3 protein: CASSLVRTSGRETQYF
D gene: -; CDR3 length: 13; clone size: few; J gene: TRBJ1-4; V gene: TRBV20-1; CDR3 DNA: TGCAGTGCTAGTTCCAGGGAGAATGAAAAACTGTTTTTT; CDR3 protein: CSASSRENEKLFF
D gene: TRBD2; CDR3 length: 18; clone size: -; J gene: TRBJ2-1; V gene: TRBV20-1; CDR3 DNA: TGCAGTGCTAGAGGGGTGACTAGCGGGAGACCCACCTACAATGAGCAGTTCTTC; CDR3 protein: CSARGVTSGRPTYNEQFF
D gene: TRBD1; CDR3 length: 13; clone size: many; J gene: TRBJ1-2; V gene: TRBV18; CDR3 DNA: TGTGCCAGCTCACCGGACAGGTCGCGTGGCTACACCTTC; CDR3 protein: CASSPDRSRGYTF
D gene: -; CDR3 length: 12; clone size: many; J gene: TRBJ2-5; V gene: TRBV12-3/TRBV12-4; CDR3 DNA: TGTGCCAGCAGTTTTATCCTAGGGGACCAGTACTTC; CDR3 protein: CASSFILGDQYF
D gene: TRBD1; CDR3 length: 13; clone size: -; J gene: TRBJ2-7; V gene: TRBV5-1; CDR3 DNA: TGCGCCAGCAGCACGGACAGGGGCCACGAGCAGTACTTC; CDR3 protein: CASSTDRGHEQYF
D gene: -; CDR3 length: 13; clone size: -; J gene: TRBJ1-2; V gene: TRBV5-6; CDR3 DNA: TGTGCCAGCAGCTCATTGGCAGGGGCTGGCTACACCTTC; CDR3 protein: CASSSLAGAGYTF
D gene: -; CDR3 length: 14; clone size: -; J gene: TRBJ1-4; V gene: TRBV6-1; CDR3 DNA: TGTGCCAGCCGTATGACTGCGCTTGGGGAAAAACTGTTTTTT; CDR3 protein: CASRMTALGEKLFF
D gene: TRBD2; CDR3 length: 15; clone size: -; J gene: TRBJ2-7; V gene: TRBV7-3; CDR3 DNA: TGTGCCAGCAGCCGACTAGCGGGAAGCTCCTACGAGCAGTACTTC; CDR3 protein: CASSRLAGSSYEQYF
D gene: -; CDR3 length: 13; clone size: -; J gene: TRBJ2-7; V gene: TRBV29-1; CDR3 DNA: TGCAGCGTTGATAACAGGGATACCTACGAGCAGTACTTC; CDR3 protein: CSVDNRDTYEQYF
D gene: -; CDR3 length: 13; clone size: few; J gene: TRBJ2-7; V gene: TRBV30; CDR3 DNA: TGTGCCTGGAGCTTGGAGAGGCCCTACGAGCAGTACTTC; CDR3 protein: CAWSLERPYEQYF
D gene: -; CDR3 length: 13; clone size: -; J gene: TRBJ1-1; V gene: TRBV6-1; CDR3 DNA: TGTGCCAGCAACGGGTTTCTGGACACTGAAGCTTTCTTT; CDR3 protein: CASNGFLDTEAFF
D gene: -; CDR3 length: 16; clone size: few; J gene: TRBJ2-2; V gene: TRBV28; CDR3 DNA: TGTGCCAGCAGTCCCCCCCGACAGTACTCCACCGGGGAGCTGTTTTTT; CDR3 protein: CASSPPRQYSTGELFF
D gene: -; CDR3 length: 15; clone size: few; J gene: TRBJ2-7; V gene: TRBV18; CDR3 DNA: TGTGCCAGCTCACGGGAAATACAGGGCACCTACGAGCAGTACTTC; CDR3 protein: CASSREIQGTYEQYF
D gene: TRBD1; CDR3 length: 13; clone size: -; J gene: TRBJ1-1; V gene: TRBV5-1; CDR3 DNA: TGCGCCAGCAGCTGGCAGACAGGGGAAGGGGCTTTCTTT; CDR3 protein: CASSWQTGEGAFF
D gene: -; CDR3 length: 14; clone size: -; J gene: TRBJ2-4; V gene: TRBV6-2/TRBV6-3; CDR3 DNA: TGTGCCAGCAGTTACGTTTTTCAGGGAGACATTCAGTACTTC; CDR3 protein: CASSYVFQGDIQYF
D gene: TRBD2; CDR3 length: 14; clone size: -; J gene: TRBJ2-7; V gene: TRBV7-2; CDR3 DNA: TGTGCCAGCAGTCCGGGAGGCGGACTCTACGAGCAGTACTTC; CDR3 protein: CASSPGGGLYEQYF
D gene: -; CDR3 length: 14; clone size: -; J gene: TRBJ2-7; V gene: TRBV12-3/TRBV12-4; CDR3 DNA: TGTGCCAGCAACCTAGGGGGATCATCCTACGAGCAGTACTTC; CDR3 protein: CASNLGGSSYEQYF
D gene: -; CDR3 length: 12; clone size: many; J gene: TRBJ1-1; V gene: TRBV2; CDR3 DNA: TGTGCCAGCAGTGAAGCGAGCACTGAAGCTTTCTTT; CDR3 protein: CASSEASTEAFF
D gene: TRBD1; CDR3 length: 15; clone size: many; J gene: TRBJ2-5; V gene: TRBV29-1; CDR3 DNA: TGCAGCGCGGCGACAGGGTGGCTTTCGGAGGAGACCCAGTACTTC; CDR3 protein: CSAATGWLSEETQYF
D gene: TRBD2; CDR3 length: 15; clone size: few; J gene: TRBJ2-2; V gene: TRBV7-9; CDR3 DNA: TGTGCCAAGGAGATCAGCGGGAGGGAAACCGGGGAGCTGTTTTTT; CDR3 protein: CAKEISGRETGELFF
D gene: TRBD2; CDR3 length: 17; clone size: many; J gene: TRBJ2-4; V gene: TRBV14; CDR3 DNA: TGTGCCAGCAGCCGGGGGACTAGCGGGGCCGCCAAAAACATTCAGTACTTC; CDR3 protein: CASSRGTSGAAKNIQYF
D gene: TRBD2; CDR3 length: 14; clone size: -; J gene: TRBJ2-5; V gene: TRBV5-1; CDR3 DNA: TGCGCCAGCGGCACTAGCGGGACGAAAGAGACCCAGTACTTC; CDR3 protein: CASGTSGTKETQYF
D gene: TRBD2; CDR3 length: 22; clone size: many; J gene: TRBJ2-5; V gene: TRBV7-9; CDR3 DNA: TGTGCCAGCAGCTTACCCCACCAACGCGGCGGCAAGGGACTAGCGTCTCAAGAGACCCAGTACTTC; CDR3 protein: CASSLPHQRGGKGLASQETQYF
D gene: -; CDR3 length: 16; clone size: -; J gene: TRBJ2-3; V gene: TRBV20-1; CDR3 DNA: TGCAGTGCTAGACCCATCGGTGGTGCGGGCACGGATACGCAGTATTTT; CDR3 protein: CSARPIGGAGTDTQYF
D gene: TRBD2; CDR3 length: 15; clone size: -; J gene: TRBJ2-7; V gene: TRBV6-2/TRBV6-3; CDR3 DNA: TGTGCCAGCAGTTCCGCAACTAGCGGGAGGGGAGAGCAGTACTTC; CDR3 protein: CASSSATSGRGEQYF
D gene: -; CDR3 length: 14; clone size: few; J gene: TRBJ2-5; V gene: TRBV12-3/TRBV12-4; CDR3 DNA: TGTGCCAGCAGTTTATCTCAGGGGCGGGAGACCCAGTACTTC; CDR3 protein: CASSLSQGRETQYF
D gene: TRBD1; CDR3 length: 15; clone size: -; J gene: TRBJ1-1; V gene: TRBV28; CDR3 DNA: TGTGCCAGCAGTTTAACTCAGGGGGGGAGCACTGAAGCTTTCTTT; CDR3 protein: CASSLTQGGSTEAFF
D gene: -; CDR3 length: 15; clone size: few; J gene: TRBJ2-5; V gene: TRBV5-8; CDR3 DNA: TGTGCCAGCAGCTTGAACCCGAGTCAACAAGAGACCCAGTACTTC; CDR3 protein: CASSLNPSQQETQYF
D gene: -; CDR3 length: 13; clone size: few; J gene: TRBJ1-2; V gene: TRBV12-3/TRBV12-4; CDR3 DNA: TGTGCCAGCAGTTTGTTTCAGGGCTATGGCTACACCTTC; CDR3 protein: CASSLFQGYGYTF
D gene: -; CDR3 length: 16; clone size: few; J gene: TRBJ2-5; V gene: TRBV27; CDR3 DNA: TGTGCCAGCAGCATACGACCAGGGGGGCTGGAGGAGACCCAGTACTTC; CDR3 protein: CASSIRPGGLEETQYF
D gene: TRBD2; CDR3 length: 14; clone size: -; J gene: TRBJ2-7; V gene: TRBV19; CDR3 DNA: TGTGTCAGTAATCCGGGACTAGCGGGAGCCGAGCAGTACTTC; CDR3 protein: CVSNPGLAGAEQYF
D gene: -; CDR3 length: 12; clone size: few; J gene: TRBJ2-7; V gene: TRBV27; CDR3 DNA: TGTGCCAGCAGTTCGATAGCTGGAGAGCAGTACTTC; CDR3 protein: CASSSIAGEQYF
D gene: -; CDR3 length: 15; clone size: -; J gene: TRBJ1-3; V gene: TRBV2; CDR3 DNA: TGTGCCAGCAGGGGGGGACCGAACTCTGGAAACACCATATATTTT; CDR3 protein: CASRGGPNSGNTIYF
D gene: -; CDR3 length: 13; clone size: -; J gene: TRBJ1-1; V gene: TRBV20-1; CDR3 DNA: TGCAGTGCTCGAGGACTGGGGAACACTGAAGCTTTCTTT; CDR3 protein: CSARGLGNTEAFF
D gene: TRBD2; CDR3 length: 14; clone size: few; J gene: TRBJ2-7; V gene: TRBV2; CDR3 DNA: TGTGCCAGTAGGACTAGCGGGAGAAACTGCGAGCAGTACTTC; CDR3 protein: CASRTSGRNCEQYF
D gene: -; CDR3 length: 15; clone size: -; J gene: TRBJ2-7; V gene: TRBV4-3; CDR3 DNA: TGCGCCAGCAGCCTCAGGGCAGAAGGGACCTACGAGCAGTACTTC; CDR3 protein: CASSLRAEGTYEQYF
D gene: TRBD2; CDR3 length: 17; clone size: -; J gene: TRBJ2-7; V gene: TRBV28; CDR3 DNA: TGTGCCAGCAGTTTCAACGGGCTAGCGGGTTCCTCCTACGAGCAGTACTTC; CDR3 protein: CASSFNGLAGSSYEQYF